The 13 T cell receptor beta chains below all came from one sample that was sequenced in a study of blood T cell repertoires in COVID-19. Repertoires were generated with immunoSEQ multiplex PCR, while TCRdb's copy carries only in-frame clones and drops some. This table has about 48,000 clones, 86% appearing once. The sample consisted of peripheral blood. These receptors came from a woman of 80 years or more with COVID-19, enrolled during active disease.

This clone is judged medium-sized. The CDR3, as DNA: TGTGCCAGCAGCTTCCGGGACACCCGCTCTGGAAACACCATATATTTT. As protein: CASSFRDTRSGNTIYF. V usage is TRBV7-2 and J usage is TRBJ1-3; D perhaps matches TRBD1 (6 bases). Trimming cost V 3 bases and J 0 bases, with 12 bases left between them. This CDR3 contains 16 residues. Germline CDR1 reads SGHTA; CDR2 reads FQGNSA. Combining the CDR3 with reference TRBV7-2 and TRBJ1-3 gives the whole variable domain GAGVSQSPSNKVTEKGKDVELRCDPISGHTALYWYRQSLGQGLEFLIYFQGNSAPDKSGLPSDRFSAERTGGSVSTLTIQRTQQEDSAVYLCASSFRDTRSGNTIYFGEGSWLTVV.

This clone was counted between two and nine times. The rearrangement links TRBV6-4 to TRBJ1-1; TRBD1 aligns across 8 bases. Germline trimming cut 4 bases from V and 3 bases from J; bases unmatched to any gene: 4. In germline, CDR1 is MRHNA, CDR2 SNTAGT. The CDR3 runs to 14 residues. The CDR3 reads CASSVQGGDTEAFF. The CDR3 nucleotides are TGTGCCAGCAGTGTACAGGGGGGGGACACTGAAGCTTTCTTT.

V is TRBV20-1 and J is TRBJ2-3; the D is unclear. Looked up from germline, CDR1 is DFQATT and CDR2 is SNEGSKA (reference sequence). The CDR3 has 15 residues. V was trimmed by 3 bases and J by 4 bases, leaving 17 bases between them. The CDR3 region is CSASPPSGRADTQYF. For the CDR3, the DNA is TGCAGTGCTAGTCCGCCCTCGGGTCGCGCAGATACGCAGTATTTT.

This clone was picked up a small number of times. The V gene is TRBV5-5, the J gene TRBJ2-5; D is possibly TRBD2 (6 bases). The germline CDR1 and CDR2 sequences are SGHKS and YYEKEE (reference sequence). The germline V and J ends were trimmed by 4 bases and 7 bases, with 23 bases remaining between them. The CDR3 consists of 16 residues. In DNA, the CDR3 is TGTGCCAGCAGCGAACTCCCCTTAACTAGCATAGCGACCCAGTACTTC. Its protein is CASSELPLTSIATQYF.

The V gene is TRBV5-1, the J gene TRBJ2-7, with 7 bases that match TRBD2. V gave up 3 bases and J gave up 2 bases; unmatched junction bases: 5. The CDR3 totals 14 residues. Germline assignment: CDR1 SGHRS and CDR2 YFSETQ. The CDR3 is CASSSGTNAYEQYF. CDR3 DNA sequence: TGCGCCAGCAGCTCAGGGACTAATGCCTACGAGCAGTACTTC.

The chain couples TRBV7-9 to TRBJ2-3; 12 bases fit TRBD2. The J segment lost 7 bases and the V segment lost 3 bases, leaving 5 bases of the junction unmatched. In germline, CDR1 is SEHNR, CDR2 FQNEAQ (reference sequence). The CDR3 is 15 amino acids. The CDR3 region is CASSLTSGGTYTQYF. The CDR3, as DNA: TGTGCCAGCAGCTTGACTAGCGGGGGCACTTATACGCAGTATTTT.

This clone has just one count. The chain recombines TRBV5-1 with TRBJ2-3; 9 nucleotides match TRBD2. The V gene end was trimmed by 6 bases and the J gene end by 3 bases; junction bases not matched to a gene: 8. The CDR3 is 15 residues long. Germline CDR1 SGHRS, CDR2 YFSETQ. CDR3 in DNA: TGCGCCAGCAACCCCTTTAGCGGGGGTACAGATACGCAGTATTTT. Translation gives CASNPFSGGTDTQYF.

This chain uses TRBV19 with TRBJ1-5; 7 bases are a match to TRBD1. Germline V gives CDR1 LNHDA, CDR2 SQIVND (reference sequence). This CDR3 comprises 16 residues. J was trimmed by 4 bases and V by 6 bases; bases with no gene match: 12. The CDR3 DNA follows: TGTGCCAGTAGACTCGGACAGGAGACGAGGAATCAGCCCCAGCATTTT. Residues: CASRLGQETRNQPQHF.

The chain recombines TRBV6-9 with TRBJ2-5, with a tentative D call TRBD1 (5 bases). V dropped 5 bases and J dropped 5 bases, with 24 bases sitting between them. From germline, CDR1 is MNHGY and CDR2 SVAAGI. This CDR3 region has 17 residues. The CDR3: CASSTTRSDILWETQYF. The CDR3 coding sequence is TGTGCCAGCAGTACTACACGATCGGACATTCTCTGGGAGACCCAGTACTTC.

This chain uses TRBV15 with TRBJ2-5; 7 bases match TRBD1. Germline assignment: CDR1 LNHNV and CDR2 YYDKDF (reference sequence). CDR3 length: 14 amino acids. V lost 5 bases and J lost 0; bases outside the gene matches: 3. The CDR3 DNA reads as TGTGCCACCAGCGAGACAGGGCACCAAGAGACCCAGTACTTC. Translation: CATSETGHQETQYF. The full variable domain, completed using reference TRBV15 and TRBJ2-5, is DAMVIQNPRYQVTQFGKPVTLSCSQTLNHNVMYWYQQKSSQAPKLLFHYYDKDFNNEADTPDNFQSRRPNTSFCFLDIRSPGLGDTAMYLCATSETGHQETQYFGPGTRLLVL.

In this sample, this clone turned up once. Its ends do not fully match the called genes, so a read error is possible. This CDR3 reads CASSLTGSTDTQYF. In DNA, the CDR3 is TGTGCTAGCAGCTTAACAGGGAGCACAGATACGCAGTATTTT. V and J are TRBV7-7 and TRBJ2-3; maybe TRBD1 (6 bases). The CDR3 sequence is 14 residues long. Germline values: CDR1 SSHAT, CDR2 FNYEAQ (reference sequence).

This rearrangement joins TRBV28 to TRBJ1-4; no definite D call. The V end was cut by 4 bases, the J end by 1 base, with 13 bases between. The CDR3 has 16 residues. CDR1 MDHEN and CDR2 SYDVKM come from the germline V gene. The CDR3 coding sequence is TGTGCCAGCAGTTCCCTCGGCGGTTTAACTAATGAAAAACTGTTTTTT. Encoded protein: CASSSLGGLTNEKLFF.

CDR3 protein: CASSSSYEQYF. CDR3 nucleotide sequence: TGTGCCAGCAGTTCGTCCTACGAGCAGTACTTC. The gene calls are TRBV28 and TRBJ2-7, with D unresolved. V lost 4 bases, J lost 1 base, and 2 bases lay in between. Germline CDR1 MDHEN, CDR2 SYDVKM. The CDR3 is 11 residues long.